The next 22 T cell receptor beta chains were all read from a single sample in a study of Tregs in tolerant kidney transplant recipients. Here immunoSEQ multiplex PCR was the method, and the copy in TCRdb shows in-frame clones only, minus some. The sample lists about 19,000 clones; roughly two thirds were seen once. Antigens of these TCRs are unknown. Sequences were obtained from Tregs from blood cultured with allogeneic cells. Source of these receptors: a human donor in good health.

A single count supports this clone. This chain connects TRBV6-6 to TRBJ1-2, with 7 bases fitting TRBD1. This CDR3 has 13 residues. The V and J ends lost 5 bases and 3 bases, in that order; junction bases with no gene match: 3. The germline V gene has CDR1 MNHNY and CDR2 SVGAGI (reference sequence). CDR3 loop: CASSRGPDYGYTF. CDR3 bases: TGTGCCAGCAGTAGGGGGCCAGACTATGGCTACACCTTC.

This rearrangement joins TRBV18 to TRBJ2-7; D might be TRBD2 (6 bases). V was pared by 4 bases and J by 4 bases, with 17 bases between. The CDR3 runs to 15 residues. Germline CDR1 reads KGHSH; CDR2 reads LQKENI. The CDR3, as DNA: TGTGCCAGCTCACTCCGGGACTCTATTTTATACGAGCAGTACTTC. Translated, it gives CASSLRDSILYEQYF.

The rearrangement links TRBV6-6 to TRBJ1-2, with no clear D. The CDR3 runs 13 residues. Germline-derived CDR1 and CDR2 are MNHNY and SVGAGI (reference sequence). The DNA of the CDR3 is TGTGCAGGTTCCGGCGTTTCCAACTATGGCTACACCTTC. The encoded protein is CAGSGVSNYGYTF.

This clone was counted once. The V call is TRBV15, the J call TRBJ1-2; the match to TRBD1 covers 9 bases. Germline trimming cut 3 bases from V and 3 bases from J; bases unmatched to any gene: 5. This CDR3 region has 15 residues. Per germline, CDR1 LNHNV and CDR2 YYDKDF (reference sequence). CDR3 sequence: CATSSRTGDYYGYTF. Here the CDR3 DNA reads TGTGCCACCAGCAGCCGGACAGGGGATTACTATGGCTACACCTTC.

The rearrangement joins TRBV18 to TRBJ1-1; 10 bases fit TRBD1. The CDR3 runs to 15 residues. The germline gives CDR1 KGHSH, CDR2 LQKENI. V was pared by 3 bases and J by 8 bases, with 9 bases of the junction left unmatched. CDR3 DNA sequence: TGTGCCAGCTCACCTACTACTGGACAGGGGGTGGAAGCTTTCTTT. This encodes CASSPTTGQGVEAFF.

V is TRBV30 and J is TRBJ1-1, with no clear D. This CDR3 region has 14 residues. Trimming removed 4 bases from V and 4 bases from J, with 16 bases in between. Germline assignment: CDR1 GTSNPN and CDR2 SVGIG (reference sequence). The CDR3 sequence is CAWTRRRVGTEAFF. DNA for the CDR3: TGTGCCTGGACTAGGAGACGGGTCGGCACTGAAGCTTTCTTT.

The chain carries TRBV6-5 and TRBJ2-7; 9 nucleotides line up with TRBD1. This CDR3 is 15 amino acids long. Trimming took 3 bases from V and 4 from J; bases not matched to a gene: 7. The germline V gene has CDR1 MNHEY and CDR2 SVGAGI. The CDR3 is CASSYVGQGAYEQYF. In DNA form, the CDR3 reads TGTGCCAGCAGTTATGTGGGACAGGGAGCTTACGAGCAGTACTTC.

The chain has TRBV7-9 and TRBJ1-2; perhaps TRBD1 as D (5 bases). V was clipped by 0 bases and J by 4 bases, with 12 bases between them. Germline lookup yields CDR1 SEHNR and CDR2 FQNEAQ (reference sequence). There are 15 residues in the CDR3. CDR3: CASSLARQGLYGYTF. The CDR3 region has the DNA TGTGCCAGCAGCTTAGCAAGGCAGGGCCTCTATGGCTACACCTTC.

CDR3 nucleotides: TGTGCCAGCAGCTACCGGTTTTTTGGAAACACCATATATTTT. Its protein is CASSYRFFGNTIYF. The chain couples TRBV5-6 to TRBJ1-3; D remains unclear. The CDR3 spans 14 residues. Between the trimmed V and J ends, which lost 3 bases and 3 bases, there was a span of 10 bases. Germline values: CDR1 SGHDT, CDR2 YYEEEE.

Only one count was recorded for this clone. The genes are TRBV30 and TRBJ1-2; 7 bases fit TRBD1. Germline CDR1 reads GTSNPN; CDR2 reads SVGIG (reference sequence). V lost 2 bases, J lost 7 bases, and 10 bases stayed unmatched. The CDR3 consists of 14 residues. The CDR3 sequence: CAWSFGQAVGGYTF. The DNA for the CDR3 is TGTGCCTGGAGTTTCGGACAGGCAGTAGGTGGCTACACCTTC.

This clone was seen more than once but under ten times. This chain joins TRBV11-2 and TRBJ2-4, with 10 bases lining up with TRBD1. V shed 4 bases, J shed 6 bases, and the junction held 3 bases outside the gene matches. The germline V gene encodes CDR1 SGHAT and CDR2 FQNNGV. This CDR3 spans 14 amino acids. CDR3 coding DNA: TGTGCCAGCAGCTCATGGACAGGGGGAAACATTCAGTACTTC. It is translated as CASSSWTGGNIQYF.

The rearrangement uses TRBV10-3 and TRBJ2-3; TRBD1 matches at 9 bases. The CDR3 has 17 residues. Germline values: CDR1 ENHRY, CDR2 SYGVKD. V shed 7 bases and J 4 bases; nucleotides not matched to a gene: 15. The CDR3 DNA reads TGTGCCATCACGCCTGGGGCGGGACAGGGCGAGGCAGATACGCAGTATTTT. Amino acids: CAITPGAGQGEADTQYF.

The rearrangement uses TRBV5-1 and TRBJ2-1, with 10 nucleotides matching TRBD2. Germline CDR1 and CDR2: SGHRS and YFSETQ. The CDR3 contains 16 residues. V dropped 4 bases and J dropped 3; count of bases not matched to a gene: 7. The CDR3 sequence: CASSDSGGLRYNEQFF. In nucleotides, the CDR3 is TGCGCCAGCAGCGATAGCGGGGGGCTCCGCTACAATGAGCAGTTCTTC.

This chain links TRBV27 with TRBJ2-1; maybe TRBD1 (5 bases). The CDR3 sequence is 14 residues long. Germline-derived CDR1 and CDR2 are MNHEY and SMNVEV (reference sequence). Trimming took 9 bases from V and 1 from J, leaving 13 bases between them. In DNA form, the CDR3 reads TGTGCCAGTGGGGCTCCCAGGTCCTACAATGAGCAGTTCTTC. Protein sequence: CASGAPRSYNEQFF.

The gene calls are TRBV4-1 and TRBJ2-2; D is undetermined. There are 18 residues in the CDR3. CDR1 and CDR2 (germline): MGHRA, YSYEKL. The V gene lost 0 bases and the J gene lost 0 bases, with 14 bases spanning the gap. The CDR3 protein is CASSQEAPEAANTGELFF. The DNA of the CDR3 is TGCGCCAGCAGCCAAGAGGCCCCCGAGGCCGCGAACACCGGGGAGCTGTTTTTT.

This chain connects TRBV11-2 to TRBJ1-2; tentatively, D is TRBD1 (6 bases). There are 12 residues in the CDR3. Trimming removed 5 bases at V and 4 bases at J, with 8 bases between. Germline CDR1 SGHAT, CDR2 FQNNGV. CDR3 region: CASSRTVYGYTF. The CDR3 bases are TGTGCCAGCAGCCGGACAGTCTATGGCTACACCTTC.

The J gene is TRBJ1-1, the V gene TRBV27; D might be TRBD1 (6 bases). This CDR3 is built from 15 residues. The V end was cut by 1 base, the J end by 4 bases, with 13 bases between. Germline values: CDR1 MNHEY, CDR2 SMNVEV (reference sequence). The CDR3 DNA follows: TGTGCCAGCAGTTTATTAGGACAGCCTCGCACTGAAGCTTTCTTT. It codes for CASSLLGQPRTEAFF.

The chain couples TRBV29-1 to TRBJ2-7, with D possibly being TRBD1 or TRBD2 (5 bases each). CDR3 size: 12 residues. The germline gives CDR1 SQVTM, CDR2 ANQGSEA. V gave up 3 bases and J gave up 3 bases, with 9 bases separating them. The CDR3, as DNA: TGCAGCGTTGACGATGGGGGCTACGAGCAGTACTTC. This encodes CSVDDGGYEQYF.

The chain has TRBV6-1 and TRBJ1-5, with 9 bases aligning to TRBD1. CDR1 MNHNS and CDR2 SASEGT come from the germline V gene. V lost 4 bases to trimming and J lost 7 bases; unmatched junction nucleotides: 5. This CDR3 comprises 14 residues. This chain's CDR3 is CASSATGGRQPQHF. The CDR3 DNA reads TGTGCCAGCAGTGCGACAGGGGGGCGACAGCCCCAGCATTTT.

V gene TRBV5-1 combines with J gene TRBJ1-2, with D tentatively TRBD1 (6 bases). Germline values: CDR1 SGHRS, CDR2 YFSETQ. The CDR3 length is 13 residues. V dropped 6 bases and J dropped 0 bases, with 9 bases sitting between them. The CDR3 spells CASTQGSNYGYTF. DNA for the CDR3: TGCGCCAGCACGCAGGGGTCTAACTATGGCTACACCTTC.

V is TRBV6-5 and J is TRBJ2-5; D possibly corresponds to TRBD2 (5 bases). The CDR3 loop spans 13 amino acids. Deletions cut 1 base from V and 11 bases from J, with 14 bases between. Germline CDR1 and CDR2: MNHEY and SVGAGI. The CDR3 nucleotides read TGTGCCAGCAGTTACTTTAACCGTGGGGAGCAGTACTTC. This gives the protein CASSYFNRGEQYF.

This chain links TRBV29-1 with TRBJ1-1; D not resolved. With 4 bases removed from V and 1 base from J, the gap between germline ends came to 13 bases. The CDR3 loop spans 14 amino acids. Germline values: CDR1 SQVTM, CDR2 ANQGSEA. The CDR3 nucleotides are TGCAGCGTTGCCTATACCGGGAGGAACACTGAAGCTTTCTTT. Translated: CSVAYTGRNTEAFF.